This T cell receptor beta chain was profiled in a study of T cells in localized non-small cell lung cancer. In germline, CDR1 is GTSNPN, CDR2 SVGIG (reference sequence). CDR3 length: 12 amino acids. V lost 3 bases, J lost 2 bases, and 7 bases lay in between. Profiling relied on immunoSEQ multiplex PCR, and the TCRdb table lists in-frame clones only, not all of them. The top ten clones hold about 3% of a sample with around 20,000 clones, around 90% of them seen once. The receptor's source is a woman aged 40-70 years with stage I lung adenocarcinoma. This chain uses TRBV30 with TRBJ1-1; D is ambiguous. The sample consisted of peripheral blood, taken before any cancer treatment. This chain's CDR3 is CAWRVGNTEAFF. DNA of the CDR3: TGTGCCTGGAGGGTGGGAAACACTGAAGCTTTCTTT.